The T cell receptor (beta chain) described here comes from a study of vaccination and CD4 T cells after COVID-19. Study summary: Ranging from 14 to 241, the interval between dose two and post-vaccine sampling had a median of about ten weeks.

Cultured CD4+ T-cell DNA underwent Oncomine TCR Beta short-read sequencing. MiXCR was run by TCRdb on the PCR reads, yielding one entry per CDR3 protein. The data contain about 15,000 distinct CDR3 sequences, about 40% of them singletons. V dropped 0 bases and J dropped 2 bases, with 10 bases sitting between them. The CDR3 covers 14 residues. Germline assignment: CDR1 GTSNPN and CDR2 SVGIG (reference sequence). As to treatment: roughly 11-day PBMC culture with coronavirus spike peptide pools or control peptides (ViraFEST assay). This clonotype was recorded a few times. The target antigen is unknown. The chain combines TRBV30 with TRBJ1-1; D is undetermined. The clonotype originates from a human donor with COVID-19. Specimen: cultured CD4+ T cells from blood. DNA for the CDR3: TGTGCCTGGAGTGTATGTCCAGACAACACTGAAGCTTTCTTT. It encodes CAWSVCPDNTEAFF.